One and the same sample provided the 16 T cell receptor beta chains below, sequenced in a study of T-cell reconstitution after alpha-beta-depleted transplantation in children. Unique molecular identifiers were used to barcode this TCRbeta library. TCRdb ran MiXCR on the PCR reads and lists one entry per CDR3 protein. The table has about 580,000 distinct CDR3 sequences, more than 20% seen once. Specimen: PBMCs, mostly from graft donor cells, collected 360 days after TCRalphabeta/CD19-depleted stem cell transplant. All receptors derive from a boy under two years old who had a stem cell transplant for acute myeloid leukemia, so the T cells may come from the graft donor.

This clonotype was recorded at least ten times. The rearrangement uses TRBV28 and TRBJ2-1; 9 bases agree with TRBD1. The CDR3 length is 16 residues. Trimming cost V 1 base and J 3 bases; bases outside gene matches: 4. The germline gives CDR1 MDHEN, CDR2 SYDVKM. The chain's CDR3 is CASSLSRTGDYNEQFF. CDR3 nucleotide sequence: TGTGCCAGCAGTTTATCCAGGACAGGGGACTACAATGAGCAGTTCTTC.

V is TRBV4-3 and J is TRBJ2-3; D gene uncertain. The length of the CDR3 is 16 residues. In germline, CDR1 is LGHNA, CDR2 YSLEER. V was cut by 0 bases and J by 2 bases, with 12 bases left in between. The CDR3 region has the DNA TGCGCCAGCAGCCAAGAGGGGTACCGATTCACAGATACGCAGTATTTT. This sequence encodes CASSQEGYRFTDTQYF.

V and J are TRBV5-1 and TRBJ1-2, with a weak D call TRBD1 (5 bases). The CDR3 is made up of 12 amino acids. Trimming stripped 7 bases from V and 0 bases from J, with 7 bases between. From germline, CDR1 is SGHRS and CDR2 YFSETQ. CDR3 region: CASSGTNYGYTF. The CDR3, as DNA: TGCGCCAGCTCAGGGACTAACTATGGCTACACCTTC.

This clonotype was seen only a few times. The DNA is left out, because the CDR3 cannot be placed on it with certainty; the CDR3 is given as TCRdb lists it. The chain carries TRBV20-1 and TRBJ2-5. The germline V gene has CDR1 DFQATT and CDR2 SNEGSKA (reference sequence). The CDR3 is 12 residues long, counting both termini. This CDR3 is CSARDFLWTQYF.

The chain employs TRBV20-1 and TRBJ2-5; perhaps TRBD2 as D (5 bases). The germline V gene encodes CDR1 DFQATT and CDR2 SNEGSKA (reference sequence). The CDR3 runs to 13 residues. Trimming left V 5 bases short and J 4 bases short, with 14 bases between. CDR3 in amino acids: CSAEARGGETQYF. CDR3 nucleotide sequence: TGCAGTGCTGAGGCCCGGGGTGGAGAGACCCAGTACTTC.

The chain carries TRBV7-6 and TRBJ2-7; a weak D match, TRBD1 (6 bases). The germline V gene has CDR1 SGHVS and CDR2 FNYEAQ. Trimming took off 1 base at V and 3 bases at J, with 13 bases between the two ends. This CDR3 is built from 15 residues. The CDR3 region is CASSLGTAAHYEQYF. CDR3 coding DNA: TGTGCCAGCAGCTTAGGGACAGCGGCTCACTACGAGCAGTACTTC.

This clonotype was detected a few times. This sequence joins TRBV6-5 and TRBJ1-2, with D possibly matching TRBD1 (5 bases). V was clipped by 2 bases and J by 6 bases, with 16 bases between them. Germline CDR1 is MNHEY and CDR2 is SVGAGI. This CDR3 comprises 15 residues. CDR3 region: CASSYGPRGADGYTF. The CDR3 DNA reads as TGTGCCAGCAGTTACGGGCCTCGAGGGGCTGATGGCTACACCTTC.

The chain links TRBV29-1 to TRBJ2-3; a weak D match, TRBD1 (6 bases). CDR3 length: 12 residues. Trimming cost V 7 bases and J 5 bases, with 13 bases left between them. The V gene's germline CDR1 is SQVTM and CDR2 ANQGSEA. The CDR3 reads CSAVQGQDTQYF. The CDR3 coding sequence is TGCAGCGCCGTACAGGGTCAAGATACGCAGTATTTT.

J is TRBJ2-2 and V is TRBV20-1, with a tentative D call TRBD2 (5 bases). The CDR3 has 12 residues. V gave up 3 bases and J gave up 9 bases, with 11 bases separating them. Germline CDR1 and CDR2: DFQATT and SNEGSKA (reference sequence). The CDR3 sequence is CSASGRGRELFF. CDR3 nucleotides: TGCAGTGCTAGTGGCCGGGGAAGGGAGCTGTTTTTT.

The genes are TRBV11-2 and TRBJ2-3; the match to TRBD2 covers 13 bases. Losses at the gene ends were 4 bases for V and 2 bases for J; bases not matched to a gene: 9. CDR1 is SGHAT, CDR2 FQNNGV, per germline. This CDR3 has 18 amino acids. CDR3 in amino acids: CASSSRRLAGGVTDTQYF. The CDR3 DNA reads TGTGCCAGCAGCTCTCGCAGACTAGCGGGGGGTGTCACAGATACGCAGTATTTT.

This clonotype was detected ten times or more. The chain carries TRBV12-3 or TRBV12-4 and TRBJ2-1; D might be TRBD1 (5 bases). The CDR3 contains 16 residues. Trimming took 6 bases from V and 7 from J, leaving 22 bases between them. CDR3 sequence reads: CASSLDTRSQRNEQFF. In DNA, the CDR3 is TGTGCCAGCAGCCTGGACACGCGTTCGCAAAGGAATGAGCAGTTCTTC.

This clonotype has more than one count but fewer than ten. This sequence joins TRBV25-1 and TRBJ1-1; 8 bases map to TRBD1. V trimming: 2 bases; J trimming: 10 bases; junction bases outside the gene matches: 6. This CDR3 is 13 amino acids long. The germline V gene encodes CDR1 MGHDK and CDR2 SYGVNS. Written as DNA, the CDR3 is TGTGCCAGCAGTGAAAGGACAGGGAGGGGAGCTTTCTTT. It specifies CASSERTGRGAFF.

The sample holds many counts of this clonotype. The chain carries TRBV12-3 or TRBV12-4 and TRBJ2-1, with D unclear. V lost 3 bases and J 0 bases, leaving 6 bases between the germline ends. This CDR3 is 14 amino acids long. CDR3 nucleotide sequence: TGTGCCAGCAGTTTTTCTTCCTCCTACAATGAGCAGTTCTTC. Its translation: CASSFSSSYNEQFF.

This clonotype has ten or more counts. This chain joins TRBV29-1 and TRBJ1-1; 8 bases map to TRBD1. CDR3 size: 12 residues. In germline, CDR1 is SQVTM, CDR2 ANQGSEA. V trimming: 3 bases; J trimming: 5 bases; junction bases outside the gene matches: 2. CDR3 in amino acids: CSVDRGRTEAFF. CDR3 DNA: TGCAGCGTTGACAGGGGGCGAACTGAAGCTTTCTTT.

This clonotype was seen repeatedly, ten times or more. The chain has TRBV7-2 and TRBJ2-7; 8 positions match TRBD1. The CDR3 consists of 16 residues. The germline gives CDR1 SGHTA, CDR2 FQGNSA. J was trimmed by 3 bases and V by 4 bases; bases with no gene match: 11. The CDR3 DNA reads as TGTGCCAGCAGCTACGGAGACAGGGGATCCCTCTACGAGCAGTACTTC. It specifies CASSYGDRGSLYEQYF.

This rearrangement joins TRBV6-5 to TRBJ2-5; the match to TRBD1 covers 10 bases. Trimming at V came to 0 bases and at J to 2 bases, leaving 3 bases not matched to a gene. The CDR3 totals 16 residues. Germline V gene lookup returns CDR1 MNHEY and CDR2 SVGAGI. The CDR3 nucleotides are TGTGCCAGCAGTTACTCGGGACAGGGGTTACAAGAGACCCAGTACTTC. As protein: CASSYSGQGLQETQYF.